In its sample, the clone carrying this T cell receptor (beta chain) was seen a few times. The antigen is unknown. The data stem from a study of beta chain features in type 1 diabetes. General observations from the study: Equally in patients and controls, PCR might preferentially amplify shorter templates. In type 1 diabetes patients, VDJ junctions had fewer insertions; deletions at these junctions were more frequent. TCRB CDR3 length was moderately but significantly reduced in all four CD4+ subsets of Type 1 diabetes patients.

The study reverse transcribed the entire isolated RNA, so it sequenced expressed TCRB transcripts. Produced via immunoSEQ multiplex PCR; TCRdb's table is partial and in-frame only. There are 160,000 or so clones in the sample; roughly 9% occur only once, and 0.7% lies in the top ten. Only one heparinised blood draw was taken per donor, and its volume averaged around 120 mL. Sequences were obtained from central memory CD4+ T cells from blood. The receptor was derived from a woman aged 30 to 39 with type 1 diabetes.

The CDR3 loop reads CASSLEQGEKKYF. DNA for the CDR3: TGTGCCAGCAGCTTAGAACAGGGGGAGAAAAAGTACTTC. This chain links TRBV7-9 with TRBJ2-7; TRBD1 matches at 8 bases. CDR1 is SEHNR, CDR2 FQNEAQ, per germline (reference sequence). V gave up 1 base and J gave up 11 bases; unmatched junction bases: 7. This CDR3 contains 13 residues.